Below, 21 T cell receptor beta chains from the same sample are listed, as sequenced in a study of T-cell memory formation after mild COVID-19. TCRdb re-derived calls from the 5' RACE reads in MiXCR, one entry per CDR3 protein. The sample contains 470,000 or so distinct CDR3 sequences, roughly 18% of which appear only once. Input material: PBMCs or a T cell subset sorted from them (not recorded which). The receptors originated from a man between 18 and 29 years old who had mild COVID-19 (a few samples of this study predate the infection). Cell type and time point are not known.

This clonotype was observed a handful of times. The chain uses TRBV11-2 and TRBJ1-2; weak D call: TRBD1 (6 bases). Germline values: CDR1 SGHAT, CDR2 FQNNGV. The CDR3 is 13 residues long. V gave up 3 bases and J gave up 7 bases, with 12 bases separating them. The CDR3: CASSFRGAGGYTF. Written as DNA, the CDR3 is TGTGCCAGCAGCTTCCGGGGGGCAGGTGGCTACACCTTC. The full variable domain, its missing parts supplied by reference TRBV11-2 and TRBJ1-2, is EAGVAQSPRYKIIEKRQSVAFWCNPISGHATLYWYQQILGQGPKLLIQFQNNGVVDDSQLPKDRFSAERLKGVDSTLKIQPAKLEDSAVYLCASSFRGAGGYTFGSGTRLTVV.

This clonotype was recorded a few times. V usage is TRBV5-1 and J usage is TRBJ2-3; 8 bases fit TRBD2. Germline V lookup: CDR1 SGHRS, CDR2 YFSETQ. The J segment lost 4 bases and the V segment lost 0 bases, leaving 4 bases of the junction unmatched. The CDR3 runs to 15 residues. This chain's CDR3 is CASSLGRGGPDTQYF. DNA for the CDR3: TGCGCCAGCAGCTTGGGCCGGGGGGGCCCAGATACGCAGTATTTT.

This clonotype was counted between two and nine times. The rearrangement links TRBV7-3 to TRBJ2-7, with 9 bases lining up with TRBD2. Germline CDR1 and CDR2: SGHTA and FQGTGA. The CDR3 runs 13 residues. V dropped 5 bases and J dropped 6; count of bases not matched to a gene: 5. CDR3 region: CASSEAGGGEQYF. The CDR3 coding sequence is TGTGCCAGCAGCGAAGCGGGGGGCGGCGAGCAGTACTTC.

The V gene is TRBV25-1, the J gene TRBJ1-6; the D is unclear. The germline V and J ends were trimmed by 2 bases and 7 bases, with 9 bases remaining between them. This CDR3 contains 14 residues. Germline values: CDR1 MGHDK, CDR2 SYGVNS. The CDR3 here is CASSERMTNSPLHF. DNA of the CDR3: TGTGCCAGCAGTGAACGGATGACAAATTCACCCCTCCACTTT.

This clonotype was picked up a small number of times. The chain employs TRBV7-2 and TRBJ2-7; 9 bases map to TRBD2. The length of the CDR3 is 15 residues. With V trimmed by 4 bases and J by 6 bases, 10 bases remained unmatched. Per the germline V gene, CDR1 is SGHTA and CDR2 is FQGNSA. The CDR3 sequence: CASSWKTSGPLEQYF. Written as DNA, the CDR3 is TGTGCCAGCAGCTGGAAGACTAGCGGACCTCTCGAGCAGTACTTC. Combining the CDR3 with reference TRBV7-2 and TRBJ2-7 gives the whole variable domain GAGVSQSPSNKVTEKGKDVELRCDPISGHTALYWYRQSLGQGLEFLIYFQGNSAPDKSGLPSDRFSAERTGGSVSTLTIQRTQQEDSAVYLCASSWKTSGPLEQYFGPGTRLTVT.

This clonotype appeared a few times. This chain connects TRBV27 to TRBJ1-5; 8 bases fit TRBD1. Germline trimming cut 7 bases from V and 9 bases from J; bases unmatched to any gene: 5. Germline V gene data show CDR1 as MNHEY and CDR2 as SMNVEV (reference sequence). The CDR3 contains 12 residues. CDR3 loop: CASKTGEGPQHF. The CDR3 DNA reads TGTGCCAGCAAGACAGGGGAAGGGCCCCAGCATTTT.

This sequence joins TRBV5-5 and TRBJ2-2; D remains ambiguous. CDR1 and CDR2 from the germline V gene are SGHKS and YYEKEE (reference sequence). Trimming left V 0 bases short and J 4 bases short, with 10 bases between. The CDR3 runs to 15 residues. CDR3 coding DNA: TGTGCCAGCAGCTTGGCTCTTCTGCGCACCGGGGAGCTGTTTTTT. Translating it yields CASSLALLRTGELFF.

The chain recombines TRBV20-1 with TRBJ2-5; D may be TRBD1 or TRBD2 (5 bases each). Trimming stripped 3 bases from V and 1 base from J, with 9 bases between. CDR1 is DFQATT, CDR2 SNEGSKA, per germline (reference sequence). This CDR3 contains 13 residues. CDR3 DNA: TGCAGTGCTAGGGGGGAGATCCAAGAGACCCAGTACTTC. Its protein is CSARGEIQETQYF.

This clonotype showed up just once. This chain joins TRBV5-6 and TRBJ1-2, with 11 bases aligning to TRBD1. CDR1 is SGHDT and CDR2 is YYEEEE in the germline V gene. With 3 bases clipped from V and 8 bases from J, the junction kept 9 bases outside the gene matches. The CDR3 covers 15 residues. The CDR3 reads CASSSLGQGANGYTF. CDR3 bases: TGTGCCAGCAGCTCCCTTGGACAGGGGGCCAACGGCTACACCTTC.

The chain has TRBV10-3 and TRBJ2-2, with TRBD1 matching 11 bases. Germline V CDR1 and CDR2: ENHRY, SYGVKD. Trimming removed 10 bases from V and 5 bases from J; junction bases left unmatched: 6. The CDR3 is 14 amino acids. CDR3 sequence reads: CATHRDRGTGELFF. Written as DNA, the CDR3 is TGTGCCACTCACCGGGACAGGGGGACCGGGGAGCTGTTTTTT.

CDR3 bases: TGTGCCAGCAGCGGGGGACTCCCCACCGGGGAGCTGTTTTTT. This encodes CASSGGLPTGELFF. V gene TRBV9 combines with J gene TRBJ2-2; D may be TRBD2 (6 bases). The length of the CDR3 is 14 residues. Per the germline V gene, CDR1 is SGDLS and CDR2 is YYNGEE. V lost 3 bases, J lost 4 bases, and 10 bases lay in between.

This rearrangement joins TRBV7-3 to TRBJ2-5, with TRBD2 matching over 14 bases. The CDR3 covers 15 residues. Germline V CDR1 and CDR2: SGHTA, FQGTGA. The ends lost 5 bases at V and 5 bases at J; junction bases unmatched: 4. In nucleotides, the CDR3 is TGTGCCAGCAGCCCGACTAGCGGGGGGGCTGAGACCCAGTACTTC. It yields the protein CASSPTSGGAETQYF.

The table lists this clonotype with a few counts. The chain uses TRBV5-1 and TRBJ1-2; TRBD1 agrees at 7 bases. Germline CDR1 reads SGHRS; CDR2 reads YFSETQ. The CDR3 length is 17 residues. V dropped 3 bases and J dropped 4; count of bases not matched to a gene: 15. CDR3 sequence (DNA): TGCGCCAGCAGCTCCGGGGGACAGACAGACCTATCCTATGGCTACACCTTC. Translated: CASSSGGQTDLSYGYTF.

The DNA of the CDR3 is TGTGCCAGCACCCTGGGGGGCATAAGCAATCAGCCCCAGCATTTT. It codes for CASTLGGISNQPQHF. This chain connects TRBV7-2 to TRBJ1-5; D might be TRBD1 (6 bases). Trimming stripped 7 bases from V and 1 base from J, with 14 bases between. Germline lookup yields CDR1 SGHTA and CDR2 FQGNSA. The CDR3 is 15 residues long.

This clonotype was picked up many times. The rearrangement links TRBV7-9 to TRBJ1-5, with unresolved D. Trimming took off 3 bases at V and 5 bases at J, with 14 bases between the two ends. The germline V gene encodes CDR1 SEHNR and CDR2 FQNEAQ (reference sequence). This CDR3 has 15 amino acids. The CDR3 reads CASSFSGMGDQPQHF. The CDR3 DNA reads TGTGCCAGCAGCTTTAGTGGAATGGGAGATCAGCCCCAGCATTTT.

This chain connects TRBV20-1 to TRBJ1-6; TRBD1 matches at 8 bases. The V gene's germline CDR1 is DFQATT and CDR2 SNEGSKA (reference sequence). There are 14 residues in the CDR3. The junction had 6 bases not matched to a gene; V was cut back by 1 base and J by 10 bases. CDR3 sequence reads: CSARGTGPGSPLHF. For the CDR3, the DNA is TGCAGTGCTAGAGGGACAGGGCCGGGATCACCCCTCCACTTT.

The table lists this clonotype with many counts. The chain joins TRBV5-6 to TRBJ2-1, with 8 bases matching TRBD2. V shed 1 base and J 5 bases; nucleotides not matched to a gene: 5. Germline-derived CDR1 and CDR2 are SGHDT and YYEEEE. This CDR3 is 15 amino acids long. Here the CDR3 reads CASSLRQRGNNEQFF. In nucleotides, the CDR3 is TGTGCCAGCAGCTTGCGCCAGCGGGGGAACAATGAGCAGTTCTTC.

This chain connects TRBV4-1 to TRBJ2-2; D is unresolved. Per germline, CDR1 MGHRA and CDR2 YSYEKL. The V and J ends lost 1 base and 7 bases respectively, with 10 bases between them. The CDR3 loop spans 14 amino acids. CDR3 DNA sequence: TGCGCCAGCAGCCAAGCTGGAATGGTCGGGGAGCTGTTTTTT. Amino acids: CASSQAGMVGELFF.

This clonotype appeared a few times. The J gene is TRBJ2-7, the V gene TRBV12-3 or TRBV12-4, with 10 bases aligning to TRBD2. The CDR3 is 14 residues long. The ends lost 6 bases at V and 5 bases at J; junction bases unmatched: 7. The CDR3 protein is CASSPGLAWDEQYF. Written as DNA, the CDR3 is TGTGCCAGCAGCCCGGGACTAGCGTGGGACGAGCAGTACTTC.

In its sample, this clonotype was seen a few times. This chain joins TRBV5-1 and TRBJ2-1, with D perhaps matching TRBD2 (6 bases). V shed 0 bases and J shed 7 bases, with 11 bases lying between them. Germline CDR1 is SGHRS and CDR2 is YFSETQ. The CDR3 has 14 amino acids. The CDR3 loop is CASSLDRGGNEQFF. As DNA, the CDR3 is TGCGCCAGCAGCTTGGATCGGGGAGGAAATGAGCAGTTCTTC.

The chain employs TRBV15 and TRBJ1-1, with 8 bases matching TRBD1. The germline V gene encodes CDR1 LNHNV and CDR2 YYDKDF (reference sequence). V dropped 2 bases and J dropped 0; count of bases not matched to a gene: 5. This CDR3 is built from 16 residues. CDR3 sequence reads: CATSRTGGTMNTEAFF. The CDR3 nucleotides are TGTGCCACCAGCAGAACAGGGGGGACAATGAACACTGAAGCTTTCTTT.